What follows describes a single TCR beta chain. The data were taken from a study of blood T cell repertoires in COVID-19. Per the authors' pipeline: Counts of nucleated cells, estimated from reference gene primer amplification, were obtained. The repertoire was sequenced with immunoSEQ multiplex PCR; TCRdb's copy has only in-frame clones and lacks some. The V and J calls and clone size are taken from that table; D and trimming were inferred from the DNA. The data contain over 200,000 clones, 65% to 90% of them singletons. The CDR3 consists of 15 residues. V lost 3 bases and J lost 4; bases outside the gene matches: 6. Germline CDR1 and CDR2: LNHDA and SQIVND (reference sequence).

This clonotype originated in an older man with acute or convalescent COVID-19. Source material: peripheral blood. This chain links TRBV19 with TRBJ2-5; TRBD2 aligns across 9 bases. CDR3 in DNA: TGTGCCAGTAGTATTTGGCGGGAGGGCCTAGAGACCCAGTACTTC. Protein: CASSIWREGLETQYF.